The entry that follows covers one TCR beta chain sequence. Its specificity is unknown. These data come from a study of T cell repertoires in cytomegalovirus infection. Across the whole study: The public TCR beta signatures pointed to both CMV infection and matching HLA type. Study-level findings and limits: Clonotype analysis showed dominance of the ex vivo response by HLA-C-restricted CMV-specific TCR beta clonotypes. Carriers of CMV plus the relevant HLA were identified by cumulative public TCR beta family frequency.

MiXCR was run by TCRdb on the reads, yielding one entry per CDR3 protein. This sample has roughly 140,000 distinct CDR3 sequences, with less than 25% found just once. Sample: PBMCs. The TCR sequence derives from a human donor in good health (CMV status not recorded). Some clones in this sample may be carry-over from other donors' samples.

The CDR3: CAINLAPSYEQYF. CDR3 nucleotide sequence: TGTGCCATCAATCTAGCTCCCTCCTACGAGCAGTACTTC. This chain links TRBV10-3 with TRBJ2-7, with a tentative D call TRBD2 (5 bases). Germline values: CDR1 ENHRY, CDR2 SYGVKD. This CDR3 contains 13 residues. The V end was cut by 7 bases, the J end by 0 bases, with 10 bases between.